This TCR beta chain was profiled in a study of blood T cell repertoires in COVID-19. The CDR3 runs to 18 residues. With 5 bases removed from V and 2 bases from J, the gap between germline ends came to 21 bases. Germline lookup yields CDR1 MDHEN and CDR2 SYDVKM. TCRdb keeps only in-frame clones here, not all; method: immunoSEQ multiplex PCR. This sample has 200,000 to 250,000 clones, with over 75% found just once. The TCR sequence derives from a man aged 45 to 65 with COVID-19, enrolled during active disease. Input material: peripheral blood. The genes are TRBV28 and TRBJ2-2; tentative D call: TRBD2 (6 bases). The CDR3 coding sequence is TGTGCCAGCAGTCCCTACAGAACGGGAGCGGTTAACACCGGGGAGCTGTTTTTT. It yields the protein CASSPYRTGAVNTGELFF.